The 21 T cell receptor beta chains reported below all come from one sample, sequenced in a study of cytomegalovirus exposure and HLA in healthy donors. The PCR had 60 Vbeta and 13 Jbeta primers. Sequencing was performed with immunoSEQ multiplex PCR; in TCRdb, only in-frame clones are kept and a portion is missing. The profile shows about 83,000 clones, 81% of them singletons. Input material: PBMCs. The origin of the receptors is a woman between 25 and 40 years old in good health and CMV-seronegative.

This chain joins TRBV5-1 and TRBJ2-2; 7 nucleotides match TRBD2. CDR3 size: 16 residues. Germline trimming cut 7 bases from V and 3 bases from J; bases unmatched to any gene: 12. Germline values: CDR1 SGHRS, CDR2 YFSETQ. The CDR3 sequence: CASARMAGVDTGELFF. CDR3 sequence (DNA): TGCGCCAGCGCTCGGATGGCGGGAGTCGACACCGGGGAGCTGTTTTTT. The full variable domain, completed using reference TRBV5-1 and TRBJ2-2, is KAGVTQTPRYLIKTRGQQVTLSCSPISGHRSVSWYQQTPGQGLQFLFEYFSETQRNKGNFPGRFSGRQFSNSRSEMNVSTLELGDSALYLCASARMAGVDTGELFFGEGSRLTVL.

This sequence joins TRBV28 and TRBJ1-6, with 8 nucleotides matching TRBD1. After removal of 5 bases from V and 10 bases from J, the junction contained 4 bases not matched to a gene. CDR1 and CDR2 from the germline V gene are MDHEN and SYDVKM. The CDR3 extends over 13 amino acids. CDR3 DNA sequence: TGTGCCAGCAGTACGGACAGGGTCTCACCCCTCCACTTT. Translated, it gives CASSTDRVSPLHF.

The V and J genes are TRBV9 and TRBJ1-1; 8 nucleotides line up with TRBD1. V shed 0 bases, J shed 1 base, and the junction held 8 bases outside the gene matches. Germline lookup yields CDR1 SGDLS and CDR2 YYNGEE. This CDR3 has 17 residues. This CDR3 reads CASSVAPTGAGNTEAFF. The CDR3 nucleotides read TGTGCCAGCAGCGTAGCTCCGACAGGGGCAGGGAACACTGAAGCTTTCTTT. Full variable domain (missing parts from reference TRBV9 and TRBJ1-1): DSGVTQTPKHLITATGQRVTLRCSPRSGDLSVYWYQQSLDQGLQFLIQYYNGEERAKGNILERFSAQQFPDLHSELNLSSLELGDSALYFCASSVAPTGAGNTEAFFGQGTRLTVV.

This chain joins TRBV6-4 and TRBJ1-1; no clear D. V shed 3 bases and J shed 1 base, with 6 bases lying between them. Germline assignment: CDR1 MRHNA and CDR2 SNTAGT. The CDR3 covers 13 residues. CDR3 sequence (DNA): TGTGCCAGCAGTGAGCGCGCGAACACTGAAGCTTTCTTT. It is translated as CASSERANTEAFF.

The chain couples TRBV15 to TRBJ2-7; 12 bases fit TRBD1. CDR1 and CDR2 from the germline V gene are LNHNV and YYDKDF (reference sequence). Trimming at V came to 5 bases and at J to 6 bases, leaving 2 bases not matched to a gene. The CDR3 extends over 13 amino acids. The CDR3 DNA follows: TGTGCCACCAGCCGGGACAGGGGGCGCGAGCAGTACTTC. The encoded protein is CATSRDRGREQYF.

The V gene is TRBV7-2, the J gene TRBJ2-7; TRBD2 matches at 12 bases. V lost 5 bases, J lost 4 bases, and 6 bases stayed unmatched. Germline V gene data show CDR1 as SGHTA and CDR2 as FQGNSA. The CDR3 totals 15 residues. This CDR3 reads CASSPRLAGAYEQYF. In DNA, the CDR3 is TGTGCCAGCAGCCCCAGACTAGCGGGAGCTTACGAGCAGTACTTC.

V and J are TRBV19 and TRBJ2-5, with D possibly matching TRBD2 (6 bases). This CDR3 has 12 amino acids. The V gene's germline CDR1 is LNHDA and CDR2 SQIVND (reference sequence). The V gene lost 5 bases and the J gene lost 6 bases, with 10 bases spanning the gap. The DNA of the CDR3 is TGTGCCAGTAGTCTAGGGACTCAGACCCAGTACTTC. As protein: CASSLGTQTQYF. The full variable domain, completed using reference TRBV19 and TRBJ2-5, is DGGITQSPKYLFRKEGQNVTLSCEQNLNHDAMYWYRQDPGQGLRLIYYSQIVNDFQKGDIAEGYSVSREKKESFPLTVTSAQKNPTAFYLCASSLGTQTQYFGPGTRLLVL.

A note on this clone: One junction end does not reproduce the germline sequence, and a read error may be involved. The V and J genes are TRBV7-7 and TRBJ2-1; TRBD2 aligns across 8 bases. CDR1 SSHAT and CDR2 FNYEAQ come from the germline V gene (reference sequence). This CDR3 has 14 residues. The CDR3 nucleotides read TGTGCTAGCAGCTTAGCGGGGACTAGTAATGAGCAGTTCTTC. This translates into CASSLAGTSNEQFF.

The V and J genes are TRBV4-1 and TRBJ2-1; TRBD2 aligns across 13 bases. The CDR3 has 17 amino acids. Germline V CDR1 and CDR2: MGHRA, YSYEKL. V dropped 0 bases and J dropped 2; count of bases not matched to a gene: 1. DNA for the CDR3: TGCGCCAGCAGCCAAGAGGGGACTAGCGGGACCTACAATGAGCAGTTCTTC. Its protein is CASSQEGTSGTYNEQFF.

The chain combines TRBV4-3 with TRBJ2-5; D is unclear. The CDR3 covers 15 residues. Deletions cut 1 base from V and 5 bases from J, with 14 bases between. Germline V gives CDR1 LGHNA, CDR2 YSLEER. The CDR3: CASSQVLSDGETQYF. In DNA form, the CDR3 reads TGCGCCAGCAGCCAAGTTCTTAGTGACGGGGAGACCCAGTACTTC.

The chain combines TRBV2 with TRBJ1-4, with 9 positions matching TRBD1. The CDR3 spans 12 residues. Germline CDR1 reads SNHLY; CDR2 reads FYNNEI. J was trimmed by 11 bases and V by 9 bases; bases with no gene match: 7. CDR3 coding DNA: TGTGCCAGTAGGGGGACAGGGACTAAACTGTTTTTT. This codes for CASRGTGTKLFF.

The chain links TRBV20-1 to TRBJ2-5; perhaps TRBD2 as D (6 bases). The CDR3 runs to 11 residues. Per the germline V gene, CDR1 is DFQATT and CDR2 is SNEGSKA (reference sequence). Trimming removed 5 bases from V and 5 bases from J, with 9 bases in between. CDR3 in DNA: TGCAGTGCTCCCCGGGGGGAGACCCAGTACTTC. Amino acids: CSAPRGETQYF.

V gene TRBV15 combines with J gene TRBJ2-1; 12 positions match TRBD1. Germline loops: CDR1 LNHNV, CDR2 YYDKDF (reference sequence). Trimming removed 1 base from V and 7 bases from J; junction bases left unmatched: 5. The CDR3 totals 16 residues. DNA for the CDR3: TGTGCCACCAGCAGAGTGGGACAGGGGGCTCGAAATGAGCAGTTCTTC. Translating it yields CATSRVGQGARNEQFF. The full variable domain, completed using reference TRBV15 and TRBJ2-1, is DAMVIQNPRYQVTQFGKPVTLSCSQTLNHNVMYWYQQKSSQAPKLLFHYYDKDFNNEADTPDNFQSRRPNTSFCFLDIRSPGLGDTAMYLCATSRVGQGARNEQFFGPGTRLTVL.

This clone was detected once. A junction end diverges from the germline sequence, so it may reflect a read error. This sequence joins TRBV5-1 and TRBJ2-3, with 8 nucleotides matching TRBD2. CDR3 size: 17 residues. CDR1 is SGHRS, CDR2 YFSETQ, per germline. The DNA of the CDR3 is TGCGCCGGCAGCCCCGGACTAGCTGGGAGACTTACAGATACGCAGTATTTT. The encoded protein is CAGSPGLAGRLTDTQYF.

This chain joins TRBV28 and TRBJ2-2; tentatively, D is TRBD1 (6 bases). The CDR3 has 15 residues. Germline V gene sequence: CDR1 MDHEN, CDR2 SYDVKM. The V end lost 4 bases, the J end lost 6 bases, and 15 bases lay between the germline ends. The CDR3 spells CASSWQGFSSGELFF. CDR3 sequence (DNA): TGTGCCAGCAGTTGGCAGGGGTTTAGTTCCGGGGAGCTGTTTTTT. Supplemented by reference TRBV28 and TRBJ2-2, the full variable domain reads DVKVTQSSRYLVKRTGEKVFLECVQDMDHENMFWYRQDPGLGLRLIYFSYDVKMKEKGDIPEGYSVSREKKERFSLILESASTNQTSMYLCASSWQGFSSGELFFGEGSRLTVL.

The chain has TRBV11-2 and TRBJ2-2; TRBD2 matches 13 bases. This CDR3 contains 14 residues. Germline values: CDR1 SGHAT, CDR2 FQNNGV. V was clipped by 5 bases and J by 10 bases; unmatched bases: 4. The CDR3 DNA follows: TGTGCCAGCAGCCCCGGACTAGCGGGAGAGGAGCTGTTTTTT. It is translated as CASSPGLAGEELFF.

This chain connects TRBV16 to TRBJ1-1, with TRBD1 matching 8 bases. The CDR3 totals 15 residues. Trimming cost V 7 bases and J 3 bases; bases outside gene matches: 10. Germline CDR1 KGHSY, CDR2 FQNENV. CDR3 protein: CASTGLDRGYTEAFF. DNA for the CDR3: TGTGCCAGCACCGGACTAGACAGGGGATACACTGAAGCTTTCTTT.

The CDR3 bases are TGTGCCAGCAGTGACCCAAGGGAAGGGGCTGGGGCGCAGTACTTC. Its protein product is CASSDPREGAGAQYF. The chain recombines TRBV25-1 with TRBJ2-7; possible D gene TRBD1, 5 bases. Trimming took 3 bases from V and 9 from J, leaving 21 bases between them. CDR1 and CDR2 (germline): MGHDK, SYGVNS. The CDR3 covers 15 residues.

The rearrangement links TRBV9 to TRBJ2-3; D is undetermined. This CDR3 spans 14 amino acids. The germline V gene encodes CDR1 SGDLS and CDR2 YYNGEE. V was trimmed by 3 bases and J by 2 bases, leaving 10 bases between them. The CDR3 DNA is TGTGCCAGCAGCGGCGGATTCCCCACAGATACGCAGTATTTT. Translation: CASSGGFPTDTQYF.

This rearrangement joins TRBV6-1 to TRBJ1-1; D perhaps matches TRBD1 (5 bases). Germline V CDR1 and CDR2: MNHNS, SASEGT. Trimming left V 6 bases short and J 1 base short, with 15 bases between. CDR3 size: 15 residues. The CDR3 region has the DNA TGTGCCAGCAGACCCCCTCAGGGATGGAACACTGAAGCTTTCTTT. Protein sequence: CASRPPQGWNTEAFF.

For the CDR3, the DNA is TGTGCCAGCAGTGAGGCAGTCGTCTATGGCTACACCTTC. Encoded protein: CASSEAVVYGYTF. The V call is TRBV6-1, the J call TRBJ1-2; D not certain. The length of the CDR3 is 13 residues. Trimming took off 3 bases at V and 4 bases at J, with 9 bases between the two ends. The germline gives CDR1 MNHNS, CDR2 SASEGT.